This T cell receptor (beta chain) was identified in a study of T cells after yellow fever vaccination. Study-wide findings and caveats: In post-booster samples, most primary-vaccination clones reappeared (under 98% CD4, 70% to 90% CD8).

The sample holds many counts of this clonotype. No antigen is known for it. It was through 5'RACE template switching that TCR cDNA was made, with a universal primer site and UMIs added. Using its own MiXCR run on the 5' RACE reads, TCRdb lists one record per CDR3 protein. The sample consists of hundreds of thousands of distinct CDR3 sequences, roughly 9% of them appearing once. The CDR3 covers 14 residues. Trimming removed 4 bases from V and 0 bases from J, with 7 bases in between. From germline, CDR1 is DFQATT and CDR2 SNEGSKA (reference sequence). The V gene is TRBV20-1, the J gene TRBJ2-6, with D unresolved. The TCR sequence derives from a man in his late teens or twenties who received the YFV17D yellow fever vaccine. Sequences were derived from CD4+ T cells sorted from PBMCs, sampled 5 days after the yellow fever booster vaccination. The CDR3 nucleotides read TGCAGTGCTATAGAAAGCTCTGGGGCCAACGTCCTGACTTTC. Encoded protein: CSAIESSGANVLTF.